This TCR beta chain was obtained from a study of T cell repertoires in cytomegalovirus infection. Study-wide background: In the study, CMV epitopes included recently identified HLA-C-restricted and well-studied HLA-B-restricted ones. Both CMV infection and a matching HLA type were indicated by public TCR beta signatures.

Overall study results and limits: Ex vivo responses were dominated by HLA-C-restricted CMV-specific TCR beta clonotypes.

This clonotype was recorded at least ten times. Its antigen is undetermined. TCRdb itself ran the reads through MiXCR, one entry per CDR3 protein. There are 600,000 to 700,000 distinct CDR3 sequences in the sample; around 35% occur only once, and 15% to 20% lies in the top ten. This clonotype originated in a human donor in good health (CMV status not recorded). Some clones in this sample may be carry-over from other donors' samples. Sequencing used cultured PBMCs, obtained from culture after CMV antigen stimulation.

The DNA of the CDR3 is TGTGCCAGCAGCTTCTCCCGGGACAGGGGCGGAGCGACCCAGTACTTC. It yields the protein CASSFSRDRGGATQYF. The chain uses TRBV7-2 and TRBJ2-5; 10 nucleotides line up with TRBD1. Germline values: CDR1 SGHTA, CDR2 FQGNSA. Trimming removed 3 bases from V and 7 bases from J; junction bases left unmatched: 11. This CDR3 is 16 amino acids long. Together with reference TRBV7-2 and TRBJ2-5, the CDR3 gives the full variable domain: GAGVSQSPSNKVTEKGKDVELRCDPISGHTALYWYRQSLGQGLEFLIYFQGNSAPDKSGLPSDRFSAERTGGSVSTLTIQRTQQEDSAVYLCASSFSRDRGGATQYFGPGTRLLVL.